The 14 T cell receptor beta chains presented below share a single source sample, sequenced in a study of cytomegalovirus exposure and HLA in healthy donors. Primers: 60 Vbeta forward and 13 Jbeta reverse. The method was immunoSEQ multiplex PCR; TCRdb's version includes in-frame clones alone and lacks a portion of them. This table lists about 140,000 clones. The sequenced sample consisted of PBMCs. The receptors shown here come from a woman aged 18-29 years in good health and CMV-seronegative.

The chain uses TRBV4-2 and TRBJ2-3, with 8 bases matching TRBD2. Trimming at V came to 2 bases and at J to 2 bases, leaving 6 bases not matched to a gene. CDR1 is LGHNA and CDR2 is YNFKEQ in the germline V gene. The CDR3 runs to 16 residues. CDR3 sequence reads: CASSQSWTSITDTQYF. The CDR3 DNA reads as TGTGCCAGCAGCCAATCCTGGACTAGCATCACAGATACGCAGTATTTT.

Remarks on this clone: Relative to the germline gene, one junction end is altered; a read error may explain this. The gene calls are TRBV7-7 and TRBJ2-5, with 7 bases identical to TRBD2. The CDR3 has 18 amino acids. CDR1 is SSHAT, CDR2 FNYEAQ, per germline (reference sequence). The CDR3 sequence: CASSPGTKADLHKETQYF. CDR3 nucleotides: TGTGCTAGCAGCCCTGGGACTAAGGCGGACCTCCACAAAGAGACCCAGTACTTC.

The chain uses TRBV28 and TRBJ1-5, with D perhaps TRBD1 (6 bases). The V gene lost 5 bases and the J gene lost 0 bases, with 17 bases spanning the gap. Per germline, CDR1 MDHEN and CDR2 SYDVKM. CDR3 size: 17 residues. CDR3 in amino acids: CASSIPDRTYSNQPQHF. CDR3 in DNA: TGTGCCAGCAGTATACCGGACAGAACCTATAGCAATCAGCCCCAGCATTTT.

The V call is TRBV7-2, the J call TRBJ1-5; 10 bases are a match to TRBD1. With 0 bases clipped from V and 5 bases from J, the junction kept 4 bases outside the gene matches. This CDR3 is 16 amino acids long. Per the germline V gene, CDR1 is SGHTA and CDR2 is FQGNSA. In nucleotides, the CDR3 is TGTGCCAGCAGCTTAGCGACAGGGGGCGCGCATCAGCCCCAGCATTTT. This codes for CASSLATGGAHQPQHF.

J is TRBJ1-2 and V is TRBV10-2; D is perhaps TRBD1 (5 bases). The germline V and J ends were trimmed by 5 bases and 7 bases, with 11 bases remaining between them. CDR1 is WSHSY, CDR2 SAAADI, per germline. The length of the CDR3 is 12 residues. The CDR3 DNA reads TGCGCCAGCAGTTTAGGCGACAGTGGCTACACCTTC. Amino acids: CASSLGDSGYTF.

J is TRBJ2-3 and V is TRBV18; maybe TRBD1 (6 bases). The V gene's germline CDR1 is KGHSH and CDR2 LQKENI. The CDR3 is made up of 16 amino acids. Trimming pared 3 bases from V and 8 bases from J, leaving 21 bases between. The DNA of the CDR3 is TGTGCCAGCTCACCGTCCGGGACACAAATTCGGGGTACGCAGTATTTT. Protein product: CASSPSGTQIRGTQYF.

This rearrangement joins TRBV29-1 to TRBJ2-1, with TRBD2 identical over 7 bases. V gave up 6 bases and J gave up 2 bases; unmatched junction bases: 7. The CDR3 has 14 amino acids. Germline CDR1 and CDR2: SQVTM and ANQGSEA. The CDR3 sequence is CSVDVRGAYNEQFF. In nucleotides, the CDR3 is TGCAGCGTGGACGTTCGGGGGGCCTACAATGAGCAGTTCTTC.

V and J are TRBV4-1 and TRBJ2-3; the match to TRBD2 covers 9 bases. From germline, CDR1 is MGHRA and CDR2 YSYEKL. This CDR3 region has 15 residues. The V gene end was trimmed by 4 bases and the J gene end by 4 bases; junction bases not matched to a gene: 6. CDR3 residues: CASSLQGGRADTQYF. CDR3 nucleotide sequence: TGCGCCAGCAGCCTTCAGGGCGGGAGGGCAGATACGCAGTATTTT.

This chain joins TRBV5-1 and TRBJ1-1; D remains ambiguous. CDR1 SGHRS and CDR2 YFSETQ come from the germline V gene. V was pared by 4 bases and J by 4 bases, with 20 bases between. The CDR3 extends over 16 amino acids. For the CDR3, the DNA is TGCGCCAGCAGCGCGGGGATAAGGGTCGTTGGCACTGAAGCTTTCTTT. Amino acid sequence: CASSAGIRVVGTEAFF.

The chain couples TRBV19 to TRBJ2-1, with D possibly TRBD1 on 5 matching bases. Germline V CDR1 and CDR2: LNHDA, SQIVND (reference sequence). This CDR3 is 15 amino acids long. Between the trimmed V and J ends, which lost 3 bases and 3 bases, there was a span of 12 bases. The CDR3 DNA sequence: TGTGCCAGTAGTATCAGGGCTTACGGCTACAATGAGCAGTTCTTC. This sequence encodes CASSIRAYGYNEQFF.

The gene calls are TRBV6-6 and TRBJ2-3; 7 bases fit TRBD2. Germline V gives CDR1 MNHNY, CDR2 SVGAGI (reference sequence). The CDR3 totals 15 residues. With V trimmed by 8 bases and J by 4 bases, 12 bases remained unmatched. DNA for the CDR3: TGTGCCAGCGCCTACGGGGCGGGAGCCTCAGATACGCAGTATTTT. It codes for CASAYGAGASDTQYF.

The chain links TRBV6-1 to TRBJ2-2; D is undetermined. The V and J ends lost 4 bases and 7 bases respectively, with 7 bases between them. The germline V gene has CDR1 MNHNS and CDR2 SASEGT. CDR3 size: 12 residues. The CDR3 DNA is TGTGCCAGCAGTGTACTTTACGGGGAGCTGTTTTTT. It specifies CASSVLYGELFF.

The rearrangement uses TRBV10-1 and TRBJ2-7; 9 positions agree with TRBD2. V gave up 2 bases and J gave up 4 bases; unmatched junction bases: 9. In germline, CDR1 is WNHNN, CDR2 SYGVQD (reference sequence). This CDR3 is 16 amino acids long. CDR3 loop: CASSEVSLAGPYEQYF. The CDR3 nucleotides read TGCGCCAGCAGTGAGGTTTCGCTAGCGGGACCATACGAGCAGTACTTC.

The chain joins TRBV9 to TRBJ2-7; D might be TRBD2 (7 bases). The CDR3 consists of 15 residues. V was shortened by 2 bases and J by 2 bases, with 14 bases between the two germline ends. CDR1 and CDR2 (germline): SGDLS, YYNGEE. CDR3 in amino acids: CASSVRGEGPYEQYF. The CDR3 DNA follows: TGTGCCAGCAGCGTGAGGGGGGAGGGACCCTACGAGCAGTACTTC. The full variable domain, completed using reference TRBV9 and TRBJ2-7, is DSGVTQTPKHLITATGQRVTLRCSPRSGDLSVYWYQQSLDQGLQFLIQYYNGEERAKGNILERFSAQQFPDLHSELNLSSLELGDSALYFCASSVRGEGPYEQYFGPGTRLTVT.